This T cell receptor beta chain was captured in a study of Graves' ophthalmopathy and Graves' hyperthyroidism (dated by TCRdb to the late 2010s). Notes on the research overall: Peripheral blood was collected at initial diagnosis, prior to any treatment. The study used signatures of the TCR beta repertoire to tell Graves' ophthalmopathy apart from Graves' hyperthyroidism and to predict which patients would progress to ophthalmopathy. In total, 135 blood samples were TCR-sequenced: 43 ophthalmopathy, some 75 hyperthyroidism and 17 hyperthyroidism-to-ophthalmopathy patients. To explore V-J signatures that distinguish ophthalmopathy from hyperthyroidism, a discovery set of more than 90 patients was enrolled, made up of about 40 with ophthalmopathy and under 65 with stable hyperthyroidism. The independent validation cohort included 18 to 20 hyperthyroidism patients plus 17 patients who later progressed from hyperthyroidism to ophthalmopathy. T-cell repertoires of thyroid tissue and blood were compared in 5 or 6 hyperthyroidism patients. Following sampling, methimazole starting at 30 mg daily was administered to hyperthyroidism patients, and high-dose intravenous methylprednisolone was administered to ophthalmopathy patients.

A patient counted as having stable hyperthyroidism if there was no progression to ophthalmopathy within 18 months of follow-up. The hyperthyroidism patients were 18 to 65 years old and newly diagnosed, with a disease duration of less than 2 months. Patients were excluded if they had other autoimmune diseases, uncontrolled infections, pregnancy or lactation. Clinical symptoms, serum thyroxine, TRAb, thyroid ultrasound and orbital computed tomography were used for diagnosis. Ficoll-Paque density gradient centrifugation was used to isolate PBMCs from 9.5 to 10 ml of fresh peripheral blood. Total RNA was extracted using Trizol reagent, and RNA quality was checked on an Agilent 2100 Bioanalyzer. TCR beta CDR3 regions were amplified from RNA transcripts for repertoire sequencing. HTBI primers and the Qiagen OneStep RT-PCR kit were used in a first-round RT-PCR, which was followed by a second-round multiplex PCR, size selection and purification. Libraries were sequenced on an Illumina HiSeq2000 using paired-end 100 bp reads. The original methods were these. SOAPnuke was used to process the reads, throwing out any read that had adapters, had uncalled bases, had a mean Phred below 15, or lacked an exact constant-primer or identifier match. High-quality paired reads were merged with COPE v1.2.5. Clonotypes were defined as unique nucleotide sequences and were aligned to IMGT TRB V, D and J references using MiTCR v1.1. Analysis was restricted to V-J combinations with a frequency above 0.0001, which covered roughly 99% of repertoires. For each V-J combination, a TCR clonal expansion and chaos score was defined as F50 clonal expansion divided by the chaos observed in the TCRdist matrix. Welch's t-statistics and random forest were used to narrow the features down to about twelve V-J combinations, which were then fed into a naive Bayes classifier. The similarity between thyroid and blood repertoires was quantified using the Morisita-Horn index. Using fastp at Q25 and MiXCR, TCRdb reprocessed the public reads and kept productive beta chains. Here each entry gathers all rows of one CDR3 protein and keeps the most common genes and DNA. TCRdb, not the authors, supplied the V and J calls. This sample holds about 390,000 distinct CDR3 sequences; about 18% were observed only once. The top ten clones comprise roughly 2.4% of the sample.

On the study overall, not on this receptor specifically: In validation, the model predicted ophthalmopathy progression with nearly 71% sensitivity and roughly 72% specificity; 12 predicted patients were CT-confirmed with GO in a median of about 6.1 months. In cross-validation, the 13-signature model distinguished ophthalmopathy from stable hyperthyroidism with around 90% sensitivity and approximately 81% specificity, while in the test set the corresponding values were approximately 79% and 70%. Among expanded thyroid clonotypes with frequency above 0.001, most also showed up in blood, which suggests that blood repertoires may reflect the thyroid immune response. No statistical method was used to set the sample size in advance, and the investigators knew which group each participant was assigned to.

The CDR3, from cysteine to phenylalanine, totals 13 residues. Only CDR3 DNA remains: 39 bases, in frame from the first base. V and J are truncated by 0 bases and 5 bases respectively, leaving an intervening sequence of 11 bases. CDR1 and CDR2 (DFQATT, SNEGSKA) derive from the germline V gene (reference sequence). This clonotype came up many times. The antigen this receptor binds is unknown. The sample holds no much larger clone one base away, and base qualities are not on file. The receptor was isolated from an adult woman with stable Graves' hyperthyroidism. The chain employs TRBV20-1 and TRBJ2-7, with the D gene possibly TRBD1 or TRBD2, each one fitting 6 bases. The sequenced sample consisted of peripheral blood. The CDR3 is CSARDLGGDEQYF. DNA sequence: TGCAGTGCTAGAGATCTGGGGGGCGACGAGCAGTACTTC.